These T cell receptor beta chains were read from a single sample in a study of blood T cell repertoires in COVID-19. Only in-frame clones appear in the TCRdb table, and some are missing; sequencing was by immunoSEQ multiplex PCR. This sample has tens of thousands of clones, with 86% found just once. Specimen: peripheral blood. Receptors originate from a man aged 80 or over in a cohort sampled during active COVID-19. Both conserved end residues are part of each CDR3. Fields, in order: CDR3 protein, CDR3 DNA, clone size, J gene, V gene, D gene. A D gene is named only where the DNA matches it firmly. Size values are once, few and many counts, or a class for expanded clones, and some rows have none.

CDR3: CASSLPDKVETQYF; DNA: TGTGCCAGCAGCCTGCCGGACAAGGTAGAGACCCAGTACTTC; size: -; J: TRBJ2-5; V: TRBV21-1; D: -
CDR3: CASSSRGGYTDTQYF; DNA: TGCGCCAGCAGCTCCCGGGGGGGATACACAGATACGCAGTATTTT; size: -; J: TRBJ2-3; V: TRBV5-1; D: TRBD2
CDR3: CASTPGQGATYEQYF; DNA: TGTGCCAGTACCCCGGGACAGGGCGCTACCTACGAGCAGTACTTC; size: -; J: TRBJ2-7; V: TRBV19; D: TRBD1
CDR3: CASSVTTSGGVNEQFF; DNA: TGTGCCAGCAGCGTTACGACTAGCGGGGGGGTGAATGAGCAGTTCTTC; size: -; J: TRBJ2-1; V: TRBV9; D: TRBD2
CDR3: CASSPLGGANYGYTF; DNA: TGTGCCAGCAGCCCCTTGGGAGGGGCTAACTATGGCTACACCTTC; size: -; J: TRBJ1-2; V: TRBV28; D: -
CDR3: CASSPFMGQGMRGYEQYF; DNA: TGTGCCAGCAGTCCCTTTATGGGACAGGGGATGCGCGGCTACGAGCAGTACTTC; size: -; J: TRBJ2-7; V: TRBV6-6; D: TRBD1
CDR3: CASSLGPGQGSGTEAFF; DNA: TGTGCCAGCAGCTTAGGGCCGGGACAGGGGTCGGGCACTGAAGCTTTCTTT; size: -; J: TRBJ1-1; V: TRBV7-9; D: TRBD1
CDR3: CASSPVGANYGYTF; DNA: TGTGCCAGCAGCCCCGTGGGGGCGAACTATGGCTACACCTTC; size: -; J: TRBJ1-2; V: TRBV2; D: -
CDR3: CASSLEGRVGSGANVLTF; DNA: TGCGCCAGCAGCTTGGAAGGCAGGGTAGGCTCTGGGGCCAACGTCCTGACTTTC; size: -; J: TRBJ2-6; V: TRBV5-1; D: -
CDR3: CASRPPLVRVKQPQHF; DNA: TGTGCCAGCAGACCCCCCCTGGTCAGGGTGAAGCAGCCCCAGCATTTT; size: -; J: TRBJ1-5; V: TRBV6-4; D: -
CDR3: CASSPTGGPSNEQFF; DNA: TGTGCCAGCAGTCCGACAGGGGGCCCCTCGAATGAGCAGTTCTTC; size: -; J: TRBJ2-1; V: TRBV6-5; D: TRBD1
CDR3: CASSPGQGDNEKLFF; DNA: TGCGCCAGCAGCCCCGGACAGGGGGATAATGAAAAACTGTTTTTT; size: once; J: TRBJ1-4; V: TRBV5-1; D: TRBD1
CDR3: CASSQSGESLRQPQHF; DNA: TGTGCCAGTAGCCAGTCAGGGGAATCCCTCAGGCAGCCCCAGCATTTT; size: -; J: TRBJ1-5; V: TRBV19; D: -
CDR3: CASSQTGQTIGYTF; DNA: TGTGCCAGCAGCCAAACGGGACAGACCATCGGCTACACCTTC; size: few; J: TRBJ1-2; V: TRBV14; D: TRBD1
CDR3: CASSLQSEETQYF; DNA: TGTGCCAGCAGTCTTCAATCGGAGGAGACCCAGTACTTC; size: -; J: TRBJ2-5; V: TRBV27; D: -
CDR3: CASSPTGTQYF; DNA: TGTGCCAGCTCACCTACGGGTACGCAGTATTTT; size: once; J: TRBJ2-3; V: TRBV18; D: -
CDR3: CSGKSSGYNEQFF; DNA: TGCAGCGGGAAATCTTCAGGTTACAATGAGCAGTTCTTC; size: -; J: TRBJ2-1; V: TRBV29-1; D: -
CDR3: CASSLRGGGNQPQHF; DNA: TGTGCCAGCAGTTTGAGGGGGGGCGGCAATCAGCCCCAGCATTTT; size: -; J: TRBJ1-5; V: TRBV28; D: -
CDR3: CASSIVNGAQYEKLFF; DNA: TGTGCCAGTAGTATAGTCAATGGGGCGCAGTATGAAAAACTGTTTTTT; size: -; J: TRBJ1-4; V: TRBV19; D: -
CDR3: CASSEGTSGGLGGSQYF; DNA: TGTGCCAGCAGCGAGGGGACTAGCGGGGGCCTCGGCGGATCGCAGTATTTT; size: -; J: TRBJ2-3; V: TRBV4-2; D: TRBD2